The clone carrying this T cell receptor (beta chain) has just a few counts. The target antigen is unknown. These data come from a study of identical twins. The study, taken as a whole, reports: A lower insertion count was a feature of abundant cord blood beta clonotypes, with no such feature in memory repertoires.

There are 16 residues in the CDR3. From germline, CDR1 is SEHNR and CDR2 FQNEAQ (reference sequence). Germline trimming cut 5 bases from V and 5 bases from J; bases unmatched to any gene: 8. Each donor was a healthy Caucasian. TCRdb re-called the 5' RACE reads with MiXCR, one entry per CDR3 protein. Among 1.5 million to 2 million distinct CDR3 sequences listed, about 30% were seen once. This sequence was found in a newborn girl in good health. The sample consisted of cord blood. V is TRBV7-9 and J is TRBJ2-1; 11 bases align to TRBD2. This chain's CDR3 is CASSPSGTSGNNEQFF. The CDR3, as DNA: TGTGCCAGCAGCCCCAGCGGGACTAGCGGAAACAATGAGCAGTTCTTC.